This T cell receptor beta chain was sequenced for a study of tumor and adjacent non-tumor tissue in lung cancer. This sample's RNA came from whole unsorted tissue. Newly diagnosed lung cancer patients had thoracic surgery in China, August–late 2014, without prior chemotherapy. Study-level points and caveats: TCR diversity was significantly greater in tumor than normal lung tissue.

With regard to this clonotype: Its target is unknown. It may be a read error: a sequence one base away is much more abundant.

A modified ARM-PCR protocol with three rounds of nested PCR amplified TCRbeta. TCRdb reprocessed the multiplex PCR reads via MiXCR and lists one record per CDR3 protein. This table holds some 93,000 distinct CDR3 sequences, 67% found once. This CDR3 is built from 12 residues. Trimming removed 8 bases from V and 9 bases from J; junction bases left unmatched: 8. The chain couples TRBV12-3 or TRBV12-4 to TRBJ2-3; 7 bases agree with TRBD2. Specimen: lung tumor tissue. The receptor comes from a man in his 60s with non-small cell lung cancer. The CDR3 sequence is CASGTNPGTQYF. As DNA, the CDR3 is TGTGCCAGCGGGACTAACCCAGGGACGCAGTATTTT.